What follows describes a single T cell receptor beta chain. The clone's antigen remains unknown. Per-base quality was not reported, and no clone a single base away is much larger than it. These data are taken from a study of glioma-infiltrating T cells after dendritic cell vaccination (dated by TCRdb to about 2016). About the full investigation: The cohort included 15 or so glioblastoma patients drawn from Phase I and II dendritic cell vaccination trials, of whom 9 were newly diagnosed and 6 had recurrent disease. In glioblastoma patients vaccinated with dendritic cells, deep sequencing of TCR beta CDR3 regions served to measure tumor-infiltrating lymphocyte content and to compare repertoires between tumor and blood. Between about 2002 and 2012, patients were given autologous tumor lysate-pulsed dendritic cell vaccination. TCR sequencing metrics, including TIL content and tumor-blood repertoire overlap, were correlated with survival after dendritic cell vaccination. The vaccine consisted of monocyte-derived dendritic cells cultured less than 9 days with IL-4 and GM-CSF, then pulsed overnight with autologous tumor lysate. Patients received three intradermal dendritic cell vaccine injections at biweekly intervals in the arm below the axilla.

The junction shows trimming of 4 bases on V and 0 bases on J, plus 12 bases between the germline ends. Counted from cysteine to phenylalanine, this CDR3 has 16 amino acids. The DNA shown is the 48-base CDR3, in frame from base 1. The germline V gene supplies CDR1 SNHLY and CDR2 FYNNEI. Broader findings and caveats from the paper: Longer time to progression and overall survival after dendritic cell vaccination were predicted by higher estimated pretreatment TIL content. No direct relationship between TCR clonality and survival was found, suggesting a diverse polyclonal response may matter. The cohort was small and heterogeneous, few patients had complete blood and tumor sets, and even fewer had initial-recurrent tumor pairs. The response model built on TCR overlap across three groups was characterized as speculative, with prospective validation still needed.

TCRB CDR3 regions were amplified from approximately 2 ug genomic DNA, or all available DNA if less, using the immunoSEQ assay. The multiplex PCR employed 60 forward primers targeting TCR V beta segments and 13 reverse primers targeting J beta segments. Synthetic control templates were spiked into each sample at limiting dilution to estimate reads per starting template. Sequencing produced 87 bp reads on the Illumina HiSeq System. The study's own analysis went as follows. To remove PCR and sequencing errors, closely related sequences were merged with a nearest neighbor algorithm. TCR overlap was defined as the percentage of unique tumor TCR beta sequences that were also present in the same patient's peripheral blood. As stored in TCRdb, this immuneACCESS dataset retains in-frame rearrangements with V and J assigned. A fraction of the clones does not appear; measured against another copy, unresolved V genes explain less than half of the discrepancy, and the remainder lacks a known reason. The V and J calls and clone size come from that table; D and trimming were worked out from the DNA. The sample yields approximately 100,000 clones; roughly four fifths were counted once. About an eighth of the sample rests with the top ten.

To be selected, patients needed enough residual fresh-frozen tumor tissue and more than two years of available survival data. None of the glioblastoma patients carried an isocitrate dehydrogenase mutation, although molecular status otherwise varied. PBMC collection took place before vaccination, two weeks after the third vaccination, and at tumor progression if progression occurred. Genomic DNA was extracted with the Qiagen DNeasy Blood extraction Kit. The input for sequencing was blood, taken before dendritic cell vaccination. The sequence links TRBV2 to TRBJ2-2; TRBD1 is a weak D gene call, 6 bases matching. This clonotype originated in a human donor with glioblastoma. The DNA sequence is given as TGTGCCAGCAGTGCTCAGGGGCCAACGAACACCGGGGAGCTGTTTTTT. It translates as CASSAQGPTNTGELFF.